This T cell receptor beta chain originates from a study of OX40 agonist ivuxolimab in advanced cancers. The method was immunoSEQ multiplex PCR; TCRdb's version includes in-frame clones alone and lacks a portion of them. Of 80,000 or so clones detected, nearly 90% appear once; the ten largest clones hold over 2.5%. J was trimmed by 8 bases and V by 6 bases; bases with no gene match: 4. This CDR3 comprises 14 residues. Germline V gives CDR1 SGHAT, CDR2 FQNNGV. The rearrangement links TRBV11-2 to TRBJ1-4, with TRBD1 matching 12 bases. The input for sequencing was CD4+ or CD8+ T cells sorted from blood, taken in a trial of the OX40 agonist ivuxolimab. This receptor was identified in an adult with an advanced solid tumor such as melanoma, head and neck, liver or kidney cancer. CDR3 DNA: TGTGCCAGCAGTTTGGGACAGGGGGCGGAAAAACTGTTTTTT. It specifies CASSLGQGAEKLFF. Full variable domain (remainder filled in from reference TRBV11-2 and TRBJ1-4): EAGVAQSPRYKIIEKRQSVAFWCNPISGHATLYWYQQILGQGPKLLIQFQNNGVVDDSQLPKDRFSAERLKGVDSTLKIQPAKLEDSAVYLCASSLGQGAEKLFFGSGTQLSVL.